This TCR beta chain came from a study of cytomegalovirus exposure and HLA in healthy donors. The donors gave bone marrow, and they were healthy. The study, taken as a whole, reports: Relative to equally common others, HLA-associated TCR beta chains showed greater clonal expansion in a later analysis. The authors later found TCR association rates varying by HLA locus, with DRB1 most and HLA-C fewest.

V was pared by 4 bases and J by 0 bases, with 7 bases of the junction left unmatched. This CDR3 is 16 amino acids long. The germline V gene has CDR1 SGHRS and CDR2 YFSETQ. Use of 60 Vbeta and 13 Jbeta primers characterized the PCR. The assay was immunoSEQ multiplex PCR, and TCRdb's table has in-frame clones only and misses some. There are around 130,000 clones in the sample; 80% occur only once, and 4% lies in the top ten. This clone was observed a single time. Its antigen is not known. Sequencing was done on a sample of PBMCs. V and J are TRBV5-1 and TRBJ2-3; 8 bases agree with TRBD1. The TCR sequence derives from a woman aged 35 to 49 in good health and CMV-seronegative. This CDR3 reads CASSGWTGISTDTQYF. Here the CDR3 DNA reads TGCGCCAGCAGCGGATGGACAGGGATTAGCACAGATACGCAGTATTTT. Using reference TRBV5-1 and TRBJ2-3 for the parts outside the CDR3, the full variable domain is KAGVTQTPRYLIKTRGQQVTLSCSPISGHRSVSWYQQTPGQGLQFLFEYFSETQRNKGNFPGRFSGRQFSNSRSEMNVSTLELGDSALYLCASSGWTGISTDTQYFGPGTRLTVL.